This is a list of T cell receptor beta chains from one sample in a study of OX40 agonist ivuxolimab in advanced cancers. Measured with immunoSEQ multiplex PCR; TCRdb has only the in-frame clones, and not every one. The repertoire holds about 62,000 clones, roughly 85% seen once, with under 5% in the top ten. The sequencing used CD4+ or CD8+ T cells sorted from blood, collected in a trial of the OX40 agonist ivuxolimab. These receptors were taken from an adult with an advanced solid tumor such as melanoma, head and neck, liver or kidney cancer. CDR3s include the opening cysteine and the closing phenylalanine or tryptophan. Each record gives: clone size, J gene, D gene, V gene, CDR3 protein, CDR3 DNA. D genes are given only for firm matches. For some rows the clone size is stated as once, few or many, or as a class when expanded; others skip it.

>NA|TRBJ2-1|NA|TRBV11-2
CASSLGGTATSSYNEQFF
TGTGCCAGCAGCTTAGGCGGGACGGCTACCAGCTCCTACAATGAGCAGTTCTTC
>NA|TRBJ2-6|NA|TRBV30
CAWSELRGSGANVLTF
TGTGCCTGGAGTGAGCTCAGGGGCTCTGGGGCCAACGTCCTGACTTTC
>NA|TRBJ2-3|NA|TRBV30
CAWSQPSDTQYF
TGTGCCTGGAGTCAACCTAGTGATACGCAGTATTTT
>NA|TRBJ2-5|NA|TRBV2
CASSSYREETQYF
TGTGCCAGCAGCTCATACAGGGAGGAGACCCAGTACTTC
>NA|TRBJ2-1|NA|TRBV7-8
CASSLGRSNEQFF
TGTGCCAGCAGCTTAGGGCGAAGCAATGAGCAGTTCTTC
>NA|TRBJ1-1|NA|TRBV7-3
CASSWDGGGEAFF
TGTGCCAGCAGCTGGGACGGTGGAGGAGAAGCTTTCTTT
>NA|TRBJ2-3|NA|TRBV7-3
CASSETGPTDTQYF
TGTGCCAGCAGCGAGACAGGTCCGACAGATACGCAGTATTTT
>NA|TRBJ2-7|TRBD2|TRBV4-1
CASSQFAGGPYEQYF
TGCGCCAGCAGCCAATTCGCGGGGGGCCCCTACGAGCAGTACTTC
>NA|TRBJ2-5|NA|TRBV19
CASSIRQGSGQETQYF
TGTGCCAGTAGTATACGGCAGGGGTCAGGCCAAGAGACCCAGTACTTC
>NA|TRBJ1-2|NA|TRBV7-9
CASSPSVGNYGYTF
TGTGCCAGCAGCCCCTCCGTGGGAAACTATGGCTACACCTTC
>NA|TRBJ1-5|NA|TRBV5-8
CASSLGQYFGNQPQHF
NA
>NA|TRBJ2-7|NA|TRBV11-2
CASGTYEQYF
TGTGCCAGCGGGACCTACGAGCAGTACTTC
>NA|TRBJ2-3|TRBD2|TRBV19
CASSISGESGGGTDTQYF
TGTGCCAGTAGTATTTCAGGGGAGAGCGGGGGGGGCACAGATACGCAGTATTTT
>NA|TRBJ2-7|TRBD1|TRBV5-4
CASSRTGFEQYF
TGTGCCAGCAGCCGGACAGGGTTCGAGCAGTACTTC
>few|TRBJ1-4|NA|TRBV15
CATSSRTRMLNEKLFF
TGTGCCACCAGCAGCCGGACACGAATGCTTAATGAAAAACTGTTTTTT
>once|TRBJ1-4|TRBD1|TRBV28
CASISTGFVNEKLFF
TGTGCCAGCATCTCGACAGGGTTCGTTAATGAAAAACTGTTTTTT
>NA|TRBJ2-3|NA|TRBV7-3
CASSPGGGRTDTQYF
TGTGCCAGCAGCCCAGGGGGGGGACGCACAGATACGCAGTATTTT
>NA|TRBJ1-4|TRBD1|TRBV7-9
CASRQDRTNEKLFF
TGTGCCAGCAGACAGGACAGGACAAATGAAAAACTGTTTTTT
>NA|TRBJ1-5|NA|TRBV18
CASSPEGHRDQPQHF
TGTGCCAGCTCACCAGAGGGACACAGGGATCAGCCCCAGCATTTT
>NA|TRBJ1-5|NA|TRBV7-9
CASSLSDTQHF
TGTGCCAGCAGCTTGTCAGACACCCAGCATTTT
>NA|TRBJ2-1|TRBD2|TRBV5-1
CASSLDGTSGINEQFF
TGCGCCAGCAGCTTGGATGGGACTAGCGGGATAAATGAGCAGTTCTTC
>NA|TRBJ2-3|NA|TRBV2
CASSEKRATDTQYF
TGTGCCAGCAGTGAAAAAAGGGCCACAGATACGCAGTATTTT
>NA|TRBJ1-6|NA|TRBV19
CASSITVRGPSPLHF
TGTGCCAGTAGTATAACCGTCAGGGGTCCATCACCCCTCCACTTT
>NA|TRBJ2-2|NA|TRBV9
CASSVGANTGELFF
TGTGCCAGCAGCGTGGGGGCAAACACCGGGGAGCTGTTTTTT
>NA|TRBJ1-4|NA|TRBV6-5
CASRSGFANEKLFF
TGTGCCAGCAGATCAGGGTTTGCTAATGAAAAACTGTTTTTT
>NA|TRBJ2-7|TRBD1|TRBV6-1
CASSETRTGGYEQYF
TGTGCCAGCAGTGAAACCCGGACAGGGGGCTACGAGCAGTACTTC
>once|TRBJ2-2|NA|TRBV4-1
CASSQRWGASGELFF
TGCGCCAGCAGCCAAAGATGGGGGGCCTCCGGGGAGCTGTTTTTT
>NA|TRBJ1-3|TRBD1|TRBV7-2
CASSSTGGAGNTIYF
TGTGCCAGCAGTTCGACAGGGGGCGCGGGAAACACCATATATTTT
>NA|TRBJ2-2|TRBD1|TRBV2
CASRRGRGLFGGELFF
TGTGCCAGCAGGAGGGGCAGGGGGCTGTTCGGCGGGGAGCTGTTTTTT
>NA|TRBJ2-1|NA|TRBV19
CASSTRGSGTTEQFF
TGTGCCAGTAGTACGAGGGGATCCGGGACAACTGAGCAGTTCTTC
>NA|TRBJ2-7|NA|TRBV14
CASSQVDSYSYEQYF
TGTGCCAGCAGCCAAGTGGACAGTTACTCCTACGAGCAGTACTTC
>NA|TRBJ2-5|NA|TRBV5-1
CASSLIAGVETQYF
TGCGCCAGCAGCTTGATCGCAGGTGTGGAGACCCAGTACTTC
>NA|TRBJ2-5|TRBD1|TRBV6-5
CASSDRVVETQYF
TGTGCCAGCAGCGACAGGGTGGTCGAGACCCAGTACTTC
>NA|TRBJ2-2|NA|TRBV27
CASSTYRNTGELFF
TGTGCCAGCAGCACATACAGGAACACCGGGGAGCTGTTTTTT
>NA|TRBJ1-5|NA|TRBV5-5
CASSLEAGFQPQHF
TGTGCCAGCAGCTTGGAAGCAGGGTTTCAGCCCCAGCATTTT
>NA|TRBJ1-5|NA|TRBV28
CASSPGGEHQPQHF
TGTGCCAGCAGCCCCGGGGGGGAACACCAGCCCCAGCATTTT
>NA|TRBJ1-4|NA|TRBV30
CAWRDRTTNEKLFF
TGTGCCTGGAGAGACAGAACAACTAATGAAAAACTGTTTTTT
>NA|TRBJ2-1|NA|TRBV9
CASSGGEQFF
TGTGCCAGCAGCGGGGGTGAGCAGTTCTTC
>NA|TRBJ2-7|TRBD2|TRBV29-1
CSAAGAGYEQYF
TGCAGCGCAGCGGGGGCAGGCTACGAGCAGTACTTC
>once|TRBJ1-3|TRBD1|TRBV5-8
CASSLERGLDTIYF
TGTGCCAGCAGCTTGGAGAGGGGGCTGGACACCATATATTTT
>NA|TRBJ2-1|NA|TRBV9
CASSVQGSSYNEQFF
TGTGCCAGCAGCGTACAGGGTAGCTCCTACAATGAGCAGTTCTTC
>NA|TRBJ2-3|NA|TRBV28
CASESPRTDTQYF
TGTGCCAGCGAATCCCCCCGCACAGATACGCAGTATTTT
>NA|TRBJ1-2|NA|TRBV2
CASSERKVPTYGYTF
TGTGCCAGCAGTGAAAGAAAGGTCCCTACCTATGGCTACACCTTC
>NA|TRBJ2-7|NA|TRBV5-1
CASSLEGAGEQYF
TGCGCCAGCAGCTTGGAAGGGGCGGGCGAGCAGTACTTC
>NA|TRBJ1-5|NA|TRBV5-6
CASSPRGQSNQPQHF
TGTGCCAGCAGCCCCCGCGGACAGAGCAATCAGCCCCAGCATTTT
>NA|TRBJ2-7|TRBD2|TRBV11-1
CASSKTSVSSYEQYF
TGTGCCAGCAGCAAGACTAGCGTTAGCTCCTACGAGCAGTACTTC
>NA|TRBJ2-2|NA|TRBV10-2
CASRGFLTGELFF
TGCGCCAGCAGGGGGTTCTTGACCGGGGAGCTGTTTTTT
>NA|TRBJ1-5|NA|TRBV5-1
CASSLGGESNQPQHF
TGCGCCAGCAGCTTGGGTGGGGAAAGCAATCAGCCCCAGCATTTT
>NA|TRBJ2-1|TRBD2|TRBV30
CAWSVEREAYNEQFF
TGTGCCTGGAGTGTGGAGCGGGAGGCCTACAATGAGCAGTTCTTC